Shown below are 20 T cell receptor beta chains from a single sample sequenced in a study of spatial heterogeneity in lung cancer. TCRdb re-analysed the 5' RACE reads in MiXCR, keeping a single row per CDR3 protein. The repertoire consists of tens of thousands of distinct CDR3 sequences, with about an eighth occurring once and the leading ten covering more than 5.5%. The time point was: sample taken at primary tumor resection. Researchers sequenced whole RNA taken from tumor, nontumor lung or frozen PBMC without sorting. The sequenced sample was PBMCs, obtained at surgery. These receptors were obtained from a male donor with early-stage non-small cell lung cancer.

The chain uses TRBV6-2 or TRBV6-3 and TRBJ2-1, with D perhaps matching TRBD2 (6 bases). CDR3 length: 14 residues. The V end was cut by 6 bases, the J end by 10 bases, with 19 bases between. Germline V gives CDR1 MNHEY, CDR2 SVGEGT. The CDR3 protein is CASSRGTGAHEQFF. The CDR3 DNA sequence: TGTGCCAGCAGCCGCGGGACTGGGGCCCACGAGCAGTTCTTC.

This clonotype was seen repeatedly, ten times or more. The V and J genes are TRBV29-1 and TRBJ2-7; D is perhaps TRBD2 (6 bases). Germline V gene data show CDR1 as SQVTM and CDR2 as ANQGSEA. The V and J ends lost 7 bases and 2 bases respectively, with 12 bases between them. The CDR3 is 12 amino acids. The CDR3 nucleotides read TGCAGCGCGGGACTCAGTACCTACGAGCAGTACTTC. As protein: CSAGLSTYEQYF.

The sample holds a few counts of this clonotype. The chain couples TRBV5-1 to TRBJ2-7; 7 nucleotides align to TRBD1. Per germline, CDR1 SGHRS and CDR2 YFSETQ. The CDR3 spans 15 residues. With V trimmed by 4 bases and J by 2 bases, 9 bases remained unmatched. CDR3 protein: CASSLNPGTAYEQYF. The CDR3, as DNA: TGCGCCAGCAGCCTGAATCCCGGGACAGCCTACGAGCAGTACTTC.

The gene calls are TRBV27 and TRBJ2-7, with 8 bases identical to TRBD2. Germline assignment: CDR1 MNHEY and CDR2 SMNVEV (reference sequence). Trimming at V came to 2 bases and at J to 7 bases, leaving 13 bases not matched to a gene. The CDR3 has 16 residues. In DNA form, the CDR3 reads TGTGCCAGCAGTTTACTGAGCGGGAGAGCCCTTGGTGAGCAGTACTTC. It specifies CASSLLSGRALGEQYF.

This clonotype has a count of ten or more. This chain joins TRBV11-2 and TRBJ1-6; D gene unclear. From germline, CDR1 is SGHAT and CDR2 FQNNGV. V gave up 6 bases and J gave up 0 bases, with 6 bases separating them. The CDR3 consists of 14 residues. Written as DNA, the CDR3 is TGTGCCAGCAGTCCTAGCTCCTATAATTCACCCCTCCACTTT. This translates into CASSPSSYNSPLHF.

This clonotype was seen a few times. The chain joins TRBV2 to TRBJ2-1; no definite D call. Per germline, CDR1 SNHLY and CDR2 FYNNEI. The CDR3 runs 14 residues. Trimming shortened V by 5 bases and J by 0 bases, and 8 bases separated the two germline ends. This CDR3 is CASSPGSSYNEQFF. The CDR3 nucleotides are TGTGCCAGCAGTCCAGGTAGCTCCTACAATGAGCAGTTCTTC.

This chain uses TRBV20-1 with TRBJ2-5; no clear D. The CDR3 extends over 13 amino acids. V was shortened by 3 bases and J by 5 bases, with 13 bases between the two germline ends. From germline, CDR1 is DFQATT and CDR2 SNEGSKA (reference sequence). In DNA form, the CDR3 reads TGCAGTGCTAGTCCCGTGGTGGTTGAGACCCAGTACTTC. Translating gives CSASPVVVETQYF.

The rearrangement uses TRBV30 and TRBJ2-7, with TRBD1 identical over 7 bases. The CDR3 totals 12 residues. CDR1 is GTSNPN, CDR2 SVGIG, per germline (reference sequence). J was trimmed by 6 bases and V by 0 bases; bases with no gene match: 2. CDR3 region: CAWSVRGREQYF. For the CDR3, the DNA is TGTGCCTGGAGTGTGAGGGGGCGCGAGCAGTACTTC.

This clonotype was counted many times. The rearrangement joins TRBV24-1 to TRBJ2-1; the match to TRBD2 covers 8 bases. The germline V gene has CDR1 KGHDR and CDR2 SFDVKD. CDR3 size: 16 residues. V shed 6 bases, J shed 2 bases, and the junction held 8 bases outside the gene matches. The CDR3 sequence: CATSPKAGVPYNEQFF. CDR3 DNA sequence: TGTGCCACCAGTCCGAAAGCGGGAGTACCCTACAATGAGCAGTTCTTC.

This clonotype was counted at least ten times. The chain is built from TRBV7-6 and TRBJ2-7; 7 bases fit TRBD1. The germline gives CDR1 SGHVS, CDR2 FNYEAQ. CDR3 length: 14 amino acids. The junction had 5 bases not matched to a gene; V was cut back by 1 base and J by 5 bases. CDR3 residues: CASSLEGARHEQYF. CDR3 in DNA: TGTGCCAGCAGCTTAGAGGGGGCACGACACGAGCAGTACTTC.

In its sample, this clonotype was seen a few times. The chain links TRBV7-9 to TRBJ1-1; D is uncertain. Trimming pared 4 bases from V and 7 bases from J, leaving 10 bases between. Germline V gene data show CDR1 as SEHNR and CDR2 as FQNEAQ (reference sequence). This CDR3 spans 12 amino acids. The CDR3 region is CASSWVQIEAFF. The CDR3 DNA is TGTGCCAGCAGCTGGGTCCAAATTGAAGCTTTCTTT.

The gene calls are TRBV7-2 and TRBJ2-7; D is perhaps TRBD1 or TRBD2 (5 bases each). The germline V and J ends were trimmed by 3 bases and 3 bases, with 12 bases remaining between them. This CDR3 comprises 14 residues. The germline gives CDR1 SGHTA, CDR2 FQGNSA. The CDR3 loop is CASSFGTIIYEQYF. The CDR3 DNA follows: TGTGCCAGCAGCTTTGGGACCATAATCTACGAGCAGTACTTC.

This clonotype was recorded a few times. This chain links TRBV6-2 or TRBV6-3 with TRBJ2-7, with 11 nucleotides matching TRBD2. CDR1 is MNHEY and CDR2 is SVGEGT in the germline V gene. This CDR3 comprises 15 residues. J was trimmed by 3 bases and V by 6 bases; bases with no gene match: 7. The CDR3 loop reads CASSLATSGIYEQYF. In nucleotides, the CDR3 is TGTGCCAGCAGCCTAGCGACTAGCGGGATCTACGAGCAGTACTTC.

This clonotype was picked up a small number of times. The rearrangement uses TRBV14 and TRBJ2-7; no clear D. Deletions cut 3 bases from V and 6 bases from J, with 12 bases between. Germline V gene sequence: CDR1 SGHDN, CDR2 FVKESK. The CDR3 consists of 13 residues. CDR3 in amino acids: CASSHPGSVEQYF. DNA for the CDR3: TGTGCCAGCAGCCATCCCGGGTCGGTCGAGCAGTACTTC.

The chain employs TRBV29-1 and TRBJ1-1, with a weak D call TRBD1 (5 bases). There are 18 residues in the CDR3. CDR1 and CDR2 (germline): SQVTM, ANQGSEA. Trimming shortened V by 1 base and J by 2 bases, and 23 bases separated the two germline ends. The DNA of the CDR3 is TGCAGCGTTGAAGCCCTAGGGCGGGGGGGATGGCGTAACACTGAAGCTTTCTTT. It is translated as CSVEALGRGGWRNTEAFF.

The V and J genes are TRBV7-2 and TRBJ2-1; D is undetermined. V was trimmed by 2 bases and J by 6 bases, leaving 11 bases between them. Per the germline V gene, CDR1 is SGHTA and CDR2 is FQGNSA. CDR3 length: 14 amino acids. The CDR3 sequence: CASSLYSTANEQFF. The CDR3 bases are TGTGCCAGCAGCTTATACTCGACGGCCAATGAGCAGTTCTTC.

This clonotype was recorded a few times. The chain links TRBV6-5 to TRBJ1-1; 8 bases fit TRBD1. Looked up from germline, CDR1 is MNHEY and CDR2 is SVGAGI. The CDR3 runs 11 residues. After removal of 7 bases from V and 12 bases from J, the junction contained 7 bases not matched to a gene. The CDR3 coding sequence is TGTGCCAGCAACCGACAGGGGATCCCTTTCTTT. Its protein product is CASNRQGIPFF.

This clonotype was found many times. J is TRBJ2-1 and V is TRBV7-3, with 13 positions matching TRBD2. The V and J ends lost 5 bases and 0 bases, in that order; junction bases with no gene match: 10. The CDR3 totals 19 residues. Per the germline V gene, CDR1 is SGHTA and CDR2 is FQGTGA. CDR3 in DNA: TGTGCCAGCAGCCGAAAGGGGACTAGCGGGACTGTCTCCTACAATGAGCAGTTCTTC. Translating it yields CASSRKGTSGTVSYNEQFF.

CDR3 residues: CASSLGGFVDTQYF. In nucleotides, the CDR3 is TGCGCCAGCAGCTTGGGGGGCTTCGTGGATACGCAGTATTTT. The genes are TRBV5-1 and TRBJ2-3; D may be TRBD1 (5 bases). This CDR3 contains 14 residues. Looked up from germline, CDR1 is SGHRS and CDR2 is YFSETQ. V lost 0 bases and J lost 6, with 11 bases in between.

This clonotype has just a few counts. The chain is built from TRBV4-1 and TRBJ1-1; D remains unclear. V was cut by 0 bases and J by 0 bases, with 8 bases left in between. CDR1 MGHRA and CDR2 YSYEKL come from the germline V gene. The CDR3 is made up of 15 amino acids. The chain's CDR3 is CASSQENRMNTEAFF. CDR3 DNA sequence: TGCGCCAGCAGCCAAGAAAACCGTATGAACACTGAAGCTTTCTTT.